The rows below give T cell receptor beta chains drawn from one sample of a study of blood T cells in healthy people across ages. In TCRdb, the 5' RACE reads were re-called with MiXCR into one record per CDR3 protein. The sample contains hundreds of thousands of distinct CDR3 sequences, roughly 44% of which appear only once. Sequencing was carried out using blood. The receptors were sampled from a woman aged 60-75 years in good health. The CDR3 runs from the conserved cysteine through the conserved F or W. The order of the fields is J gene, clone size, V gene, D gene, CDR3 DNA, CDR3 protein. The D gene is left open where the match is weak. A clone size is listed for some rows: how often the clone was seen (once, few, many), or a class if it is expanded.

J: TRBJ2-7
size: -
V: TRBV7-6
D: TRBD1
DNA: TGTGCCAGCAGCTTAGGGACAGGGGCCTTCTACGAGCAGTACTTC
CDR3: CASSLGTGAFYEQYF

J: TRBJ2-5
size: -
V: TRBV3-1
D: TRBD2
DNA: TGTGCCAGCAGCCAAGATCGGACGGGCACTAGCGGTTATCAAGAGACCCAGTACTTC
CDR3: CASSQDRTGTSGYQETQYF

J: TRBJ2-5
size: -
V: TRBV10-3
D: TRBD2
DNA: TGTGCCATCAGTGAGTCCGGGAGTAGCGGGAGAGACAATGAGCAGTACTTC
CDR3: CAISESGSSGRDNEQYF

J: TRBJ2-3
size: -
V: TRBV20-1
D: -
DNA: TGCAGTGCTAGAGTACAGGAAGCCACAGATACGCAGTATTTT
CDR3: CSARVQEATDTQYF

J: TRBJ1-4
size: -
V: TRBV20-1
D: -
DNA: TGCAGTGCCACCCTAGTTCCGGGGTTACCAACTAATGAAAAACTGTTTTTT
CDR3: CSATLVPGLPTNEKLFF

J: TRBJ1-1
size: -
V: TRBV10-1
D: -
DNA: TGCGCCAGCAGTGATTACAACACTGAAGCTTTCTTT
CDR3: CASSDYNTEAFF

J: TRBJ2-5
size: -
V: TRBV7-7
D: -
DNA: TGTGCTAGCAGCTTATGGGGGGCAGAGACCCAGTACTTC
CDR3: CASSLWGAETQYF

J: TRBJ2-7
size: -
V: TRBV3-1
D: -
DNA: TGTGCCAACAGCCAAGTAGCAGGACACGAGCAGTACTTC
CDR3: CANSQVAGHEQYF

J: TRBJ2-1
size: -
V: TRBV27
D: -
DNA: TGTGCCAGCAGTCTAACCGTCCCGATGACAACCGACGCCAATGGTAATGAGCCGTTCTTC
CDR3: CASSLTVPMTTDANGNEPFF

J: TRBJ2-3
size: -
V: TRBV20-1
D: TRBD2
DNA: TGCAGTGCTTCGGGACTAGCTCCAGATACGCAGTATTTT
CDR3: CSASGLAPDTQYF

J: TRBJ2-1
size: few
V: TRBV5-5
D: TRBD1
DNA: TGTGCCAGCAGCTTGGTAGGGACAGGGGGGGGGAACAATGAGCAGTTCTTC
CDR3: CASSLVGTGGGNNEQFF

J: TRBJ2-3
size: once
V: TRBV4-3
D: -
DNA: TGCGCCAGCAGCCTCATGTCGGGGGATACGCAGTATTTT
CDR3: CASSLMSGDTQYF

J: TRBJ1-2
size: -
V: TRBV7-3
D: -
DNA: TGTGCCAGCAGCTTAACGTCGGGGGGCGATGGCTACACCTTC
CDR3: CASSLTSGGDGYTF

J: TRBJ1-2
size: -
V: TRBV6-6
D: -
DNA: TGTGCCAGCAGGGAGACAGGTGTTAACTATGGCTACACCTTC
CDR3: CASRETGVNYGYTF

J: TRBJ2-7
size: -
V: TRBV27
D: TRBD2
DNA: TGTGCCAGCTCCCTTCCGGGACTAGGGGTTTCCGAGCAGTACTTC
CDR3: CASSLPGLGVSEQYF

J: TRBJ2-7
size: -
V: TRBV7-2
D: TRBD1
DNA: TGTGCCAGCAGCTCTCACAGGGGAGTAGGCGAGCAGTACTTC
CDR3: CASSSHRGVGEQYF

J: TRBJ1-1
size: -
V: TRBV5-1
D: TRBD1
DNA: TGCGCCAGCAGCTTGGCCGGGACAGGGTGGATCGGCACTGAAGCTTTCTTT
CDR3: CASSLAGTGWIGTEAFF

J: TRBJ2-7
size: -
V: TRBV14
D: -
DNA: TGTGCCAGCAGCCACCTCACCTACGAGCAGTACTTC
CDR3: CASSHLTYEQYF

J: TRBJ2-1
size: -
V: TRBV20-1
D: -
DNA: TGCAGTGCTAGAGATAATCGGGGATGGACCTACAATGAGCAGTTCTTC
CDR3: CSARDNRGWTYNEQFF

J: TRBJ1-2
size: -
V: TRBV27
D: -
DNA: TGTGCCAGCAGTTTGGAGAGGAGGGGAGGCTACACCTTC
CDR3: CASSLERRGGYTF

J: TRBJ2-7
size: few
V: TRBV5-1
D: -
DNA: TGCGCCAGCAGCGCCGACAGCGTCTCCTACGAGCAGTACTTC
CDR3: CASSADSVSYEQYF

J: TRBJ2-3
size: -
V: TRBV28
D: -
DNA: TGTGCCAGCAGTTTATTTGGCAGCACAGATACGCAGTATTTT
CDR3: CASSLFGSTDTQYF

J: TRBJ2-7
size: -
V: TRBV6-5
D: -
DNA: TGTGCCAGCAGTTACTCTGCGGGGGCCAAATACAAGGAGCAGTACTTC
CDR3: CASSYSAGAKYKEQYF

J: TRBJ1-1
size: -
V: TRBV20-1
D: -
DNA: TGCAGTGCTCCGATGAACACTGAAGCTTTCTTT
CDR3: CSAPMNTEAFF

J: TRBJ2-1
size: few
V: TRBV3-1
D: TRBD1
DNA: TGTGCCAGCAGCCCCAGCCAGGGGGCGGACTACAATGAGCAGTTCTTC
CDR3: CASSPSQGADYNEQFF

J: TRBJ1-2
size: -
V: TRBV7-2
D: TRBD1
DNA: TGTGCCAGCAGCCCAGGGACAGGGGGCAACTATGGCTACACCTTC
CDR3: CASSPGTGGNYGYTF

J: TRBJ2-1
size: -
V: TRBV2
D: TRBD2
DNA: TGTGCCAGCCACGGGGGGTTAGCGGATTACAATGAGCAGTTCTTC
CDR3: CASHGGLADYNEQFF

J: TRBJ2-3
size: -
V: TRBV30
D: -
DNA: TGTGCCTGGACCCGGGGGGGACAGTCCACAGGTACGCAGTATTTT
CDR3: CAWTRGGQSTGTQYF

J: TRBJ2-1
size: -
V: TRBV7-2
D: -
DNA: TGTGCCAGCAGCTGGTGTTCGGGAGTAAATGGGCAGTTCTTC
CDR3: CASSWCSGVNGQFF

J: TRBJ2-1
size: -
V: TRBV4-3
D: -
DNA: TGCGCCAGCAGCCAAGATAGGAGTGGGGAGCGTCCCACCTACAATGAGCAGTTCTTC
CDR3: CASSQDRSGERPTYNEQFF

J: TRBJ1-2
size: -
V: TRBV11-2
D: -
DNA: TGTGCCAGCAGCTCTATTGGGGATGGCTACACCTTC
CDR3: CASSSIGDGYTF

J: TRBJ2-5
size: few
V: TRBV9
D: TRBD2
DNA: TGTGCCAGCAGCGTAACTCAGCGGGGGAAACAAGAGACCCAGTACTTC
CDR3: CASSVTQRGKQETQYF

J: TRBJ2-3
size: -
V: TRBV12-3/TRBV12-4
D: TRBD2
DNA: TGTGCCAGCAGTTTTTCGCGGGGGACTAGCACAGATATGCAGTATTTT
CDR3: CASSFSRGTSTDMQYF

J: TRBJ2-1
size: many
V: TRBV9
D: TRBD2
DNA: TGTGCCAGCAGCCCGAGACTAGCGGGAGGGCTCAATGAGCAGTTCTTC
CDR3: CASSPRLAGGLNEQFF

J: TRBJ2-2
size: -
V: TRBV3-1
D: -
DNA: TGTGCCAGCAGCCAAGTTTTAGGGGGGACGAACACCGGGGAGCTGTTTTTT
CDR3: CASSQVLGGTNTGELFF

J: TRBJ2-7
size: -
V: TRBV27
D: TRBD1
DNA: TGTGCCAGCAGTATCTCAGGACAGGGATGGAATGAGCAGTACTTC
CDR3: CASSISGQGWNEQYF

J: TRBJ2-7
size: once
V: TRBV5-1
D: -
DNA: TGCGCCAGCAGCTTGTTTGGAGACTACGAGCAGTACTTC
CDR3: CASSLFGDYEQYF

J: TRBJ2-5
size: -
V: TRBV20-1
D: TRBD2
DNA: TGCAGTGCTAGACTAGCGGGAGGCGTGGAGACCCAGTACTTC
CDR3: CSARLAGGVETQYF

J: TRBJ1-1
size: few
V: TRBV20-1
D: TRBD1
DNA: TGCAGTGCTAGAGATTGGGACAGGGATTCGAACACTGAAGCTTTCTTT
CDR3: CSARDWDRDSNTEAFF

J: TRBJ2-2
size: few
V: TRBV7-2
D: -
DNA: TGTGCCAGCAGCCCGCTTAGGAACACCGGGGAGCTGTTTTTT
CDR3: CASSPLRNTGELFF

J: TRBJ2-3
size: many
V: TRBV7-2
D: -
DNA: TGTGCCAGCAGCTTAGCGAAGGCCTCGAACACAGATACGCAGTATTTT
CDR3: CASSLAKASNTDTQYF

J: TRBJ2-1
size: few
V: TRBV13
D: TRBD1
DNA: TGTGCCAGCAGCTTAACCGACAGGGTCAATGAGCAGTTCTTC
CDR3: CASSLTDRVNEQFF

J: TRBJ1-2
size: few
V: TRBV4-2
D: -
DNA: TGTGCCAGCAGCCAAGTGGGGACGGGCTATGGCTACACCTTC
CDR3: CASSQVGTGYGYTF

J: TRBJ2-1
size: -
V: TRBV20-1
D: TRBD2
DNA: TGCAGTGCTAGAGTTTGGACTAGCGGGAGCTACAATGAGCAGTTCTTC
CDR3: CSARVWTSGSYNEQFF

J: TRBJ2-1
size: -
V: TRBV12-3/TRBV12-4
D: TRBD2
DNA: TGTGCCAGCAGTTCACCGGGACTAGGCTACAATGAGCAGTTCTTC
CDR3: CASSSPGLGYNEQFF

J: TRBJ2-7
size: -
V: TRBV6-5
D: TRBD1
DNA: TGTGCCAGCAGTTATTCCTCCCGGACAGGCGGCGAGCAGTACTTC
CDR3: CASSYSSRTGGEQYF

J: TRBJ1-5
size: -
V: TRBV5-1
D: -
DNA: TGCGCCAGCAGGTCCGGAGCTAGCGATCAGCCCCAGCATTTT
CDR3: CASRSGASDQPQHF

J: TRBJ2-5
size: few
V: TRBV7-7
D: -
DNA: TGTGCTAGCAGCAGGGGACACTTCCAAGAGACCCAGTACTTC
CDR3: CASSRGHFQETQYF

J: TRBJ2-5
size: few
V: TRBV19
D: -
DNA: TGTGCCAGTAGTATGGCGGGGGCCATGGGCGTGGAGACCCAGTACTTC
CDR3: CASSMAGAMGVETQYF

J: TRBJ1-6
size: few
V: TRBV7-3
D: TRBD1
DNA: TGTGCCAGCAGTCGTCACAGGGACAGCTCCTATAATTCACCCCTCCACTTT
CDR3: CASSRHRDSSYNSPLHF

J: TRBJ2-2
size: -
V: TRBV11-2
D: TRBD2
DNA: TGTGCCAGCAGCTTAGATACGATGGCTAGCGGGGGGGCCGGGGAGCTGTTTTTT
CDR3: CASSLDTMASGGAGELFF

J: TRBJ1-5
size: -
V: TRBV30
D: -
DNA: TGTGCCTGGAGCCTAGGGACGGGCCTTGGGCCCCAGCATTTT
CDR3: CAWSLGTGLGPQHF

J: TRBJ2-6
size: -
V: TRBV6-5
D: -
DNA: TGTGCCAGCAATTACAACGGATTCTCTGGGGCCAACGTCCTGACTTTC
CDR3: CASNYNGFSGANVLTF

J: TRBJ2-4
size: -
V: TRBV9
D: TRBD2
DNA: TGTGCCAGCAGCATCGGACTAGCGGGGTTAGCCAAAAACATTCAGTACTTC
CDR3: CASSIGLAGLAKNIQYF

J: TRBJ2-5
size: -
V: TRBV18
D: -
DNA: TGTGCCAGCTTTACCCCGGCCTTAGAGACCCAGTACTTC
CDR3: CASFTPALETQYF

J: TRBJ2-1
size: many
V: TRBV7-9
D: -
DNA: TGCGCCAGCAGCTTGGACGGCAATGAGCAGTTCTTC
CDR3: CASSLDGNEQFF

J: TRBJ2-3
size: few
V: TRBV20-1
D: TRBD2
DNA: TGCAGTGCTGCTAGCGGACTCACAGATACGCAGTATTTT
CDR3: CSAASGLTDTQYF

J: TRBJ2-1
size: few
V: TRBV10-3
D: -
DNA: TGTGCCATCAGCGTAAGTTCGGCCGCGGGGAATGAGCAGTTCTTC
CDR3: CAISVSSAAGNEQFF